The rows below give T cell receptor beta chains drawn from one sample of a study of T-cell reconstitution after alpha-beta-depleted transplantation in children. TCRdb reanalysed the PCR reads using MiXCR and keeps one entry per CDR3 protein. There are some 830,000 distinct CDR3 sequences in the sample; approximately 15% occur only once, and 5% lies in the top ten. Sequencing used PBMCs, mostly from graft donor cells, obtained 360 days after TCRalphabeta/CD19-depleted stem cell transplant. The receptors come from a male patient aged 10 to 17 who had a stem cell transplant for acute lymphoblastic leukemia, so the T cells may come from the graft donor. Both conserved end residues are part of each CDR3. The D gene is left open where the match is weak. Not all rows give a size; the values are once, few, many and, for expanded clones, a class.

>NA|few|TRBJ2-3|TRBV29-1
CSVKMTGSSTDTQYF
TGCAGCGTCAAGATGACAGGATCTAGCACAGATACGCAGTATTTT
>NA|few|TRBJ1-4|TRBV29-1
CSVEGTDEATNEKLFF
TGCAGCGTTGAGGGGACTGACGAGGCCACTAATGAAAAACTGTTTTTT
>NA|few|TRBJ1-1|TRBV12-3/TRBV12-4
CASSWVGTENTEAFF
TGTGCCAGCAGTTGGGTCGGGACGGAGAACACTGAAGCTTTCTTT
>TRBD1|NA|TRBJ2-5|TRBV24-1
CATSDFGQGRETQYF
TGTGCCACCAGTGATTTTGGACAGGGAAGAGAGACCCAGTACTTC
>NA|NA|TRBJ2-1|TRBV6-2/TRBV6-3
CASSPQGFEQFF
TGTGCCAGCAGTCCACAGGGTTTTGAGCAGTTCTTC
>NA|many|TRBJ2-1|TRBV2
CASSEAAGYGSYNEQFF
TGTGCCAGCAGTGAAGCGGCGGGATACGGCTCCTACAATGAGCAGTTCTTC
>TRBD1|NA|TRBJ2-7|TRBV6-1
CASSPGQGAIYEQYF
TGTGCCAGCAGCCCGGGACAGGGGGCCATTTACGAGCAGTACTTC
>NA|few|TRBJ2-1|TRBV12-3/TRBV12-4
CASSLGTPPYNEQFF
TGTGCCAGCAGCTTGGGGACTCCCCCATACAATGAGCAGTTCTTC
>NA|NA|TRBJ1-1|TRBV3-1
CASSQVLAGEAFF
TGTGCCAGCAGCCAAGTATTAGCAGGTGAAGCTTTCTTT
>TRBD1|NA|TRBJ2-7|TRBV11-3
CASSADGTGAHEQYF
TGTGCCAGCAGCGCAGACGGGACAGGCGCTCACGAGCAGTACTTC
>NA|few|TRBJ1-1|TRBV7-9
CASSLGQGRGNTEAFF
TGTGCCAGCAGCTTAGGGCAGGGACGAGGGAACACTGAAGCTTTCTTT